This T cell receptor beta chain was observed in a study of cytomegalovirus exposure and HLA in healthy donors. Study-wide background: The 120 validation repertoires matched the 666 first-cohort repertoires in platform, a later analysis reported.

Method: immunoSEQ multiplex PCR; TCRdb's copy keeps in-frame clones and lacks some. Found here are tens of thousands of clones, 90% to 95% of them singletons; the top ten hold roughly 0.75%. The CDR3 is 14 amino acids. In germline, CDR1 is SQVTM, CDR2 ANQGSEA. On this clone: Its specificity is unknown. At one end the junction does not follow the germline gene, possibly because of a read error.

Study-level findings and limits: Reportedly, diagnosis of cytomegalovirus status by the classifier showed high specificity and sensitivity.

The V gene is TRBV29-1, the J gene TRBJ2-7; no reliable D call. The sequence was obtained from a woman aged 18-29 years in good health and CMV-seronegative. Sequenced input: PBMCs. The CDR3 nucleotides read TGCAGCGCTGAAGGTATAGGTGACACACCCGGGCAGTACTTC. This gives the protein CSAEGIGDTPGQYF.